The T cell receptor beta chain described here comes from a study of control samples from healthy donors and cancer patients. The repertoire was sequenced with immunoSEQ multiplex PCR; TCRdb's copy has only in-frame clones and lacks some. The profile shows roughly 450,000 clones, 75% to 95% of them singletons. The CDR3 spans 13 residues. Trimming removed 0 bases from V and 6 bases from J, with 7 bases in between. This clone appeared a single time. The V and J genes are TRBV12-3 or TRBV12-4 and TRBJ2-3; no clear D gene. The clonotype comes from a man aged 35-49 years with head and neck cancer. Sequenced material: PBMCs. The CDR3 region has the DNA TGTGCCAGCAGTTTAGCTGGGATTGATACGCAGTATTTT. As protein: CASSLAGIDTQYF.